The clone carrying this T cell receptor (beta chain) was seen once. Its antigen is not known. The CDR3 totals 16 residues. Trimming pared 3 bases from V and 9 bases from J, leaving 21 bases between. Germline loops: CDR1 KGHSH, CDR2 LQKENI. This entry comes from a study of T cell responses to AZD1222 COVID-19 vaccine. The overall study: Pooling of second doses given at about 4 or about 12 weeks was done.

Study conclusions and caveats: With two AZD1222 doses given, Spike-specific TCR breadth and depth both rose. All repertoire sampling was performed exclusively after the peak T cell response. The number of AZD1222 recipients seropositive at baseline was only five to seven.

Produced via immunoSEQ multiplex PCR; TCRdb's table is partial and in-frame only. Of fewer than 180,000 clones detected, 94% appear once; the ten largest clones hold around 1.3%. The clonotype originates from an adult in good health. Sequences were derived from peripheral blood, sampled on day 0 of AZD1222 vaccination. The chain couples TRBV18 to TRBJ2-1; D ambiguous. The CDR3 sequence is CASSPYLIDGRGEQFF. The CDR3 region has the DNA TGTGCCAGCTCACCGTACCTAATTGATGGGCGTGGTGAGCAGTTCTTC.